Sequencing of this T cell receptor (beta chain) was carried out in a study of shared clonotypes between healthy human individuals. Sequenced by immunoSEQ multiplex PCR; TCRdb stores in-frame clones only, minus some. The table records approximately 640,000 clones, 90% of them present only once. This CDR3 is built from 14 residues. Per the germline V gene, CDR1 is SGHRS and CDR2 is YFSETQ. V lost 2 bases and J lost 5, with 13 bases in between. Specimen: memory CD8+ T cells from PBMCs. Subset in this sample: CD45RO+ cells pooled with CCR7-negative TemRA cells. This chain uses TRBV5-1 with TRBJ2-5, with TRBD2 as a possible D gene (6 bases). The source is a man in his late teens or twenties in good health. Some clones in this sample may be carry-over from other donors' samples. The CDR3 sequence is CASSLSGSGETQYF. DNA for the CDR3: TGCGCCAGCAGCTTATCGGGGAGCGGGGAGACCCAGTACTTC.